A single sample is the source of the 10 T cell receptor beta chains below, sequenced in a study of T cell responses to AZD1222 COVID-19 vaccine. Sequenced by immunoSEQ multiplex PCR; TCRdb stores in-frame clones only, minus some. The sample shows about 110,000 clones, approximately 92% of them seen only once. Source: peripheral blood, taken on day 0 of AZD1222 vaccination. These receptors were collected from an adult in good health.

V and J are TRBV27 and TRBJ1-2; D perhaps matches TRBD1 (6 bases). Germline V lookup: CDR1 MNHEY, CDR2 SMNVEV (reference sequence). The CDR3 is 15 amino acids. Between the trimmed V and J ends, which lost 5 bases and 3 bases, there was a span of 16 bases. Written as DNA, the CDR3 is TGTGCCAGCAGTCCCATGGGGGGGACACACTATGGCTACACCTTC. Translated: CASSPMGGTHYGYTF.

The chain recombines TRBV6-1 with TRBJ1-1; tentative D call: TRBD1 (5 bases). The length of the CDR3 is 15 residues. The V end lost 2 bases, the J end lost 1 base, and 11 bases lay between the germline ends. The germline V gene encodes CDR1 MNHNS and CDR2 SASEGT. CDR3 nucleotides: TGTGCCAGCAGTGAATATTGGACAACGAACACTGAAGCTTTCTTT. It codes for CASSEYWTTNTEAFF.

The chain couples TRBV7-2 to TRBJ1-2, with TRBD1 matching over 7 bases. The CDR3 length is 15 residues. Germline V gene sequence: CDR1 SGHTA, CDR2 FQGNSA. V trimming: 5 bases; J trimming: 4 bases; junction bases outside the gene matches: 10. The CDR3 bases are TGTGCCAGCAGCGGGCAAGGGGGCCCCGGCTATGGCTACACCTTC. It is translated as CASSGQGGPGYGYTF.

CDR3 bases: TGTGCCAGCTCACCAGAAGTCCCGGGCCACGGGGGCTACACCTTC. Its protein product is CASSPEVPGHGGYTF. The chain couples TRBV18 to TRBJ1-2; D is unclear. Deletions cut 2 bases from V and 8 bases from J, with 18 bases between. The CDR3 length is 15 residues. Germline CDR1 is KGHSH and CDR2 is LQKENI.

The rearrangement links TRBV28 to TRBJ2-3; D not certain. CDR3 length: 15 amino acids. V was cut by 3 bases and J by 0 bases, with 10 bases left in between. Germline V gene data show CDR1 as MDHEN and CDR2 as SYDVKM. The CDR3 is CASSFDAPSTDTQYF. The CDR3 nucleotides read TGTGCCAGCAGTTTCGATGCCCCTAGCACAGATACGCAGTATTTT.

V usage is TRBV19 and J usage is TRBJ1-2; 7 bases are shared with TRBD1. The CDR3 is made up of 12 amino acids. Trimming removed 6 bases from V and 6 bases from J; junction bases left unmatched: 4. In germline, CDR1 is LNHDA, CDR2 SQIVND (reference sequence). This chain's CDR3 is CASSVTGNGYTF. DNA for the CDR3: TGTGCCAGTAGCGTGACAGGGAATGGCTACACCTTC. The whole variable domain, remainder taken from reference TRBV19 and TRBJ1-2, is DGGITQSPKYLFRKEGQNVTLSCEQNLNHDAMYWYRQDPGQGLRLIYYSQIVNDFQKGDIAEGYSVSREKKESFPLTVTSAQKNPTAFYLCASSVTGNGYTFGSGTRLTVV.

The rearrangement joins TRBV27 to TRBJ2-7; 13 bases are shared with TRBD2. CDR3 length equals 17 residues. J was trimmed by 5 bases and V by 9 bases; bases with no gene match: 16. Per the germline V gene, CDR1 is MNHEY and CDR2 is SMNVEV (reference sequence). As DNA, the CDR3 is TGTGCCAGTAAACCTTATTGGACTAGCGGGAGTATACACGAGCAGTACTTC. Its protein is CASKPYWTSGSIHEQYF.

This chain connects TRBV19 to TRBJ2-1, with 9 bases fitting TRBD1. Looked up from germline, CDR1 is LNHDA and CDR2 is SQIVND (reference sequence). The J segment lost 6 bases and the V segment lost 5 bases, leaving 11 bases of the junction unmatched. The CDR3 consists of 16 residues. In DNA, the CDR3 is TGTGCCAGTAGTTTCGACCGGACAGGGGAAGGCAATGAGCAGTTCTTC. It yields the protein CASSFDRTGEGNEQFF.

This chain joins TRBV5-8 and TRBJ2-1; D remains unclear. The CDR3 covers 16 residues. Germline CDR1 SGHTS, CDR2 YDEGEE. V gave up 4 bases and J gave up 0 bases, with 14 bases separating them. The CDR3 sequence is CASSRAAVSSYNEQFF. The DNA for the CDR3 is TGTGCCAGCAGCCGCGCGGCGGTGAGCTCCTACAATGAGCAGTTCTTC.

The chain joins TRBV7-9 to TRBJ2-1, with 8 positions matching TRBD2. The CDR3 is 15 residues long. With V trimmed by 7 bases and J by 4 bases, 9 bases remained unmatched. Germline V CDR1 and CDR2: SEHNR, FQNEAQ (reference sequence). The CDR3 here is CASNPGLEGYNEQFF. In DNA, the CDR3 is TGTGCCAGCAACCCGGGACTAGAGGGGTACAATGAGCAGTTCTTC. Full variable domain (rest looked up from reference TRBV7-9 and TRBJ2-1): DTGVSQNPRHKITKRGQNVTFRCDPISEHNRLYWYRQTLGQGPEFLTYFQNEAQLEKSRLLSDRFSAERPKGSFSTLEIQRTEQGDSAMYLCASNPGLEGYNEQFFGPGTRLTVL.